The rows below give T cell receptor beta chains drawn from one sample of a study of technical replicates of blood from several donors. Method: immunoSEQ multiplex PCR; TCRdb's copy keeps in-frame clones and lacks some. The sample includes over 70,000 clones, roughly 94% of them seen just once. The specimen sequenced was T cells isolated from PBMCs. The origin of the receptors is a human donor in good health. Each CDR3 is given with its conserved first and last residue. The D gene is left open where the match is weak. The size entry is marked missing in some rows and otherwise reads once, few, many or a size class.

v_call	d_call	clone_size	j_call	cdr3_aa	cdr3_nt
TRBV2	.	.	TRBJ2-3	CASSEIRGGTGTQYF	TGTGCCAGCAGTGAAATTAGGGGGGGCACAGGTACGCAGTATTTT
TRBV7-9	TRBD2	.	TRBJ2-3	CASSLPGGLATDTQYF	TGTGCCAGCAGCCTCCCAGGCGGACTAGCAACAGATACGCAGTATTTT
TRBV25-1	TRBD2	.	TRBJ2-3	CASSEYGTSGSLTDTQYF	TGTGCCAGCAGTGAATATGGGACTAGCGGGAGCCTCACAGATACGCAGTATTTT
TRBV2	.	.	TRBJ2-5	CASNRGGLEETQYF	TGTGCCAGCAATCGGGGAGGCCTGGAAGAGACCCAGTACTTC
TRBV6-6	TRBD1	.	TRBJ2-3	CASSYEGASDTQYF	TGTGCCAGCAGTTACGAGGGGGCGTCAGATACGCAGTATTTT
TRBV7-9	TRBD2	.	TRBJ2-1	CASSKTAGGLYNEQFF	TGTGCCAGCAGCAAAACAGCGGGAGGGCTCTACAATGAGCAGTTCTTC
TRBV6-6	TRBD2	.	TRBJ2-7	CATRGERTYEQYF	TGTGCCACCCGGGGGGAGAGGACCTACGAGCAGTACTTC
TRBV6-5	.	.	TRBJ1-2	CASTRGGPYGYTF	TGTGCCAGCACCCGCGGGGGACCCTATGGCTACACCTTC
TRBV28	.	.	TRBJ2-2	CASNMNTGELFF	TGTGCCAGCAATATGAACACCGGGGAGCTGTTTTTT
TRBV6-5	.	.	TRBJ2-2	CASSYLDGELFF	TGTGCCAGCAGTTATTTAGACGGGGAGCTGTTTTTT
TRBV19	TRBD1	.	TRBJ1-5	CASSRTGGGRTQHF	TGTGCCAGTAGCCGGACAGGGGGCGGGAGGACCCAGCATTTT
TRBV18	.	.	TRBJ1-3	CASSPPFLGGVLSGNTIYF	TGTGCCAGCTCACCACCGTTTTTGGGGGGAGTACTTTCTGGAAACACCATATATTTT
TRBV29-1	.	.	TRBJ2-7	CSVAGTHSYEQYF	TGCAGCGTTGCAGGCACCCACTCCTACGAGCAGTACTTC
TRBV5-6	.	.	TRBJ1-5	CASSLAGGNQPQHF	TGTGCCAGCAGCTTGGCCGGGGGGAATCAGCCCCAGCATTTT
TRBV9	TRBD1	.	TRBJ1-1	CASRDNRGDTEAFF	TGTGCCAGCAGGGATAACAGGGGAGACACTGAAGCTTTCTTT
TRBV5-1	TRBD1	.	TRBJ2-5	CASSLDRGFETQYF	TGCGCCAGCAGCTTGGACAGGGGTTTTGAGACCCAGTACTTC
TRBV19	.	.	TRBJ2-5	CASSMGGQETQYF	TGTGCCAGTAGTATGGGGGGCCAAGAGACCCAGTACTTC
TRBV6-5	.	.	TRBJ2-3	CASSYQGMRTDTQYF	TGTGCCAGCAGTTACCAGGGGATGAGGACAGATACGCAGTATTTT
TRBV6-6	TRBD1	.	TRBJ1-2	CASSSTGSYGYTF	TGTGCCAGCAGTTCGACAGGGAGTTACGGCTACACCTTC
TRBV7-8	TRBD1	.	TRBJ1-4	CASSPWTGEKLFF	TGTGCCAGCAGCCCATGGACAGGTGAAAAACTGTTTTTT
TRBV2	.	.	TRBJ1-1	CASSTPGKTFF	TGTGCCAGCAGTACGCCCGGGAAAACTTTCTTT
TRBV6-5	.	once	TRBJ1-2	CASSFDSLYGYTF	TGTGCCAGCAGTTTTGACAGCCTCTATGGCTACACCTTC
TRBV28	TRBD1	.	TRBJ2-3	CASSWTGGVGTQYF	TGTGCCAGCAGTTGGACAGGGGGTGTTGGTACGCAGTATTTT
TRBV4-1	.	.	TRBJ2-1	CASSQTGARNEQFF	TGCGCCAGCAGCCAAACGGGAGCCCGCAATGAGCAGTTCTTC
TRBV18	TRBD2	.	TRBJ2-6	CASSLSLAGEAGANVLTF	TGTGCCAGCTCCCTCTCCCTGGCGGGAGAAGCTGGGGCCAACGTCCTGACTTTC
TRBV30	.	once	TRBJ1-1	CAWSERYTEAFF	TGTGCCTGGAGTGAGAGGTACACTGAAGCTTTCTTT
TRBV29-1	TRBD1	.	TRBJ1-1	CSVDRVYTEAFF	TGCAGCGTGGACAGGGTGTACACTGAAGCTTTCTTT
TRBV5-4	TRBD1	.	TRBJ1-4	CASSVDRGQNEKLFF	TGTGCCAGCAGCGTAGACAGGGGGCAGAATGAAAAACTGTTTTTT
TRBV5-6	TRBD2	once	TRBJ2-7	CASSLGSGSYLGQYF	TGTGCCAGCAGCTTGGGTAGCGGGAGTTACTTGGGACAGTACTTC
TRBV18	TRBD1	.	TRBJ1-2	CASSPLGTGNDGYTF	TGTGCCAGCTCACCACTCGGGACAGGGAATGATGGCTACACCTTC
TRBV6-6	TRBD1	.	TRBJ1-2	CASRRQGSSYGYTF	TGTGCCAGCAGACGACAGGGGTCCAGCTATGGCTACACCTTC
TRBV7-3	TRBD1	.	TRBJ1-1	CASSSTGTGSEAFF	TGTGCCAGCAGCTCCACCGGGACAGGTAGTGAAGCTTTCTTT
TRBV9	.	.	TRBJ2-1	CASSKTDNEQFF	TGTGCCAGCAGTAAGACAGACAATGAGCAGTTCTTC
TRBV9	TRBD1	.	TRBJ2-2	CASSPWTGNTGELFF	TGTGCCAGCAGCCCTTGGACAGGGAACACCGGGGAGCTGTTTTTT
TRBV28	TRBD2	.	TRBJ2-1	CASSPLALYNEQFF	TGTGCCAGCAGCCCACTAGCGCTCTACAATGAGCAGTTCTTC
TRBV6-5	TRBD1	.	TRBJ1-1	CASRRQGANTEAFF	TGTGCCAGCAGGAGACAGGGGGCGAACACTGAAGCTTTCTTT
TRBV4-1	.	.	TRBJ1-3	CASSQARESISGNTIYF	TGCGCCAGCAGCCAAGCCCGGGAAAGTATCTCTGGAAACACCATATATTTT
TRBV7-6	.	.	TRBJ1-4	CASSLNPRSKKLFF	TGTGCCAGCAGCTTAAATCCCAGATCGAAAAAACTGTTTTTT
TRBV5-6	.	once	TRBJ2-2	CASSSLSRTGELFF	TGTGCCAGCAGCTCGTTATCGCGCACCGGGGAGCTGTTTTTT
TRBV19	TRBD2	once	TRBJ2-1	CASSPWTSGSDEQFF	TGTGCCAGTAGTCCCTGGACTAGCGGGAGCGACGAGCAGTTCTTC
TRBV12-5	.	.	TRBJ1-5	CASGLGTGNQPQHF	.
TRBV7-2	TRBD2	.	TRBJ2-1	CASSPGLAFSEQFF	TGTGCCAGCAGCCCGGGACTAGCTTTCTCTGAGCAGTTCTTC
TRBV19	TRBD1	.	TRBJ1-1	CASSNWGQGDTEAFF	TGTGCCAGTAGTAATTGGGGACAGGGTGACACTGAAGCTTTCTTT